A single sample gave rise to the 27 T cell receptor beta chains below, sequenced in a study of patients and donors after allogeneic stem cell transplantation. TCRdb ran MiXCR on the RT-PCR reads and lists one entry per CDR3 protein. The sample shows about 26,000 distinct CDR3 sequences, over 7% of them seen only once. Sample: blood, either unsorted or a sorted T cell fraction (not recorded which). Receptors were obtained from a human donor who was either an allogeneic HSCT recipient or a stem cell or donor lymphocyte infusion donor (not recorded which). It is not recorded whose cells these are; they may come from a transplant donor.

The chain combines TRBV2 with TRBJ1-6, with D hard to call. Trimming pared 7 bases from V and 8 bases from J, leaving 18 bases between. CDR1 SNHLY and CDR2 FYNNEI come from the germline V gene. The CDR3 sequence is 15 residues long. CDR3 in amino acids: CASTDEEGEYSPLHF. CDR3 DNA: TGTGCCAGCACTGATGAGGAGGGTGAATATTCACCCCTCCACTTT.

The CDR3 is CASSLRYGQLYHNEQFF. CDR3 bases: TGTGCCAGCAGTCTCAGATACGGACAGCTTTACCACAATGAGCAGTTCTTC. The chain carries TRBV27 and TRBJ2-1, with a tentative D call TRBD1 (6 bases). CDR3 size: 17 residues. Trimming removed 5 bases from V and 5 bases from J, with 22 bases in between. Germline V gene lookup returns CDR1 MNHEY and CDR2 SMNVEV (reference sequence).

This clonotype has a count of ten or more. V is TRBV14 and J is TRBJ2-3; a weak D match, TRBD1 (6 bases). Germline V gives CDR1 SGHDN, CDR2 FVKESK. The CDR3 covers 19 residues. Between the trimmed V and J ends, which lost 2 bases and 6 bases, there was a span of 27 bases. In nucleotides, the CDR3 is TGTGCCAGCAGCCAACGATTTGCCAGAAGAGGGGGTTGGATGGATACGCAGTATTTT. Translation gives CASSQRFARRGGWMDTQYF.

J is TRBJ2-1 and V is TRBV29-1, with TRBD1 as a possible D gene (5 bases). CDR3 length: 13 amino acids. V lost 5 bases and J lost 8, with 16 bases in between. CDR1 and CDR2 from the germline V gene are SQVTM and ANQGSEA. CDR3 DNA: TGCAGCGTTCAGGGTCGGACGACCGATGAGCAGTTCTTC. Its protein product is CSVQGRTTDEQFF.

Only a few counts were recorded for this clonotype. The chain couples TRBV7-9 to TRBJ2-1; TRBD2 matches at 7 bases. Per germline, CDR1 SEHNR and CDR2 FQNEAQ (reference sequence). The trim removed 1 base at V and 14 bases at J, leaving 5 bases unmatched. This CDR3 has 12 amino acids. The DNA for the CDR3 is TGTGCCAGCAGCTTAGGTGGGAGGGCCAAGTTCTTC. Protein: CASSLGGRAKFF.

This clonotype has at least ten counts. This chain joins TRBV19 and TRBJ2-4; D not resolved. V gave up 8 bases and J gave up 0 bases, with 17 bases separating them. The germline CDR1 and CDR2 sequences are LNHDA and SQIVND (reference sequence). CDR3 length: 16 amino acids. CDR3 region: CASSPHDPVAKNIQYF. The CDR3 bases are TGTGCCAGTTCCCCTCACGACCCAGTAGCCAAAAACATTCAGTACTTC.

Many counts were recorded for this clonotype. This chain uses TRBV20-1 with TRBJ2-3, with D possibly being TRBD1 (6 bases). Trimming pared 5 bases from V and 1 base from J, leaving 10 bases between. The CDR3 is 13 residues long. Germline-derived CDR1 and CDR2 are DFQATT and SNEGSKA (reference sequence). The CDR3 nucleotides read TGCAGTGCTTATAACAGGGGCACAGATACGCAGTATTTT. It yields the protein CSAYNRGTDTQYF.

There are many counts of this clonotype. The chain uses TRBV7-2 and TRBJ2-3, with TRBD2 identical over 7 bases. This CDR3 spans 16 amino acids. Trimming took 5 bases from V and 5 from J; bases not matched to a gene: 13. Germline-derived CDR1 and CDR2 are SGHTA and FQGNSA. DNA for the CDR3: TGTGCCAGCAGCCCGGGAGGAGTCCAGTTGAGAGATACGCAGTATTTT. Residues: CASSPGGVQLRDTQYF.

This chain connects TRBV7-9 to TRBJ2-7, with 11 bases fitting TRBD2. Germline trimming cut 4 bases from V and 5 bases from J; bases unmatched to any gene: 7. The length of the CDR3 is 15 residues. Looked up from germline, CDR1 is SEHNR and CDR2 is FQNEAQ (reference sequence). DNA for the CDR3: TGTGCCAGCAGCTCCATGGGACTAGCGGACAACGAGCAGTACTTC. This gives the protein CASSSMGLADNEQYF.

This clonotype was seen ten or more times. The rearrangement links TRBV28 to TRBJ1-4; D is perhaps TRBD1 (5 bases). The CDR3 loop spans 14 amino acids. The V end lost 5 bases, the J end lost 8 bases, and 15 bases lay between the germline ends. The germline V gene has CDR1 MDHEN and CDR2 SYDVKM. CDR3: CASSDSSDREKLFF. In nucleotides, the CDR3 is TGTGCCAGCAGTGACAGCTCCGATCGGGAAAAACTGTTTTTT.

This clonotype occurred many times. This sequence joins TRBV7-9 and TRBJ1-1, with 11 bases lining up with TRBD1. This CDR3 contains 14 residues. CDR1 and CDR2 from the germline V gene are SEHNR and FQNEAQ (reference sequence). V lost 5 bases to trimming and J lost 6 bases; unmatched junction nucleotides: 5. The CDR3 bases are TGTGCCAGCAGCACCGGACAGGGGGCTTCTGAAGCTTTCTTT. Protein sequence: CASSTGQGASEAFF. The full variable domain, with the rest looked up from reference TRBV7-9 and TRBJ1-1, is DTGVSQNPRHKITKRGQNVTFRCDPISEHNRLYWYRQTLGQGPEFLTYFQNEAQLEKSRLLSDRFSAERPKGSFSTLEIQRTEQGDSAMYLCASSTGQGASEAFFGQGTRLTVV.

This clonotype was seen repeatedly, ten times or more. The chain joins TRBV2 to TRBJ1-2; TRBD1 aligns across 8 bases. J gave up 4 bases and V 5 bases, and 12 bases lay outside the gene matches. Germline CDR1 is SNHLY and CDR2 is FYNNEI. The CDR3 length is 16 residues. The CDR3 is CASSSLFGQGGYGYTF. The CDR3 DNA follows: TGTGCCAGCAGTTCCTTATTTGGACAGGGCGGCTATGGCTACACCTTC.

This clonotype was found many times. The V gene is TRBV5-1, the J gene TRBJ2-7; perhaps TRBD1 as D (6 bases). Trimming took 4 bases from V and 2 from J, leaving 16 bases between them. Germline CDR1 reads SGHRS; CDR2 reads YFSETQ. CDR3 length equals 15 residues. The CDR3 sequence is CASSPTGTSAYEQYF. In nucleotides, the CDR3 is TGCGCCAGCAGCCCGACAGGTACTTCGGCCTACGAGCAGTACTTC.

This clonotype was observed many times. This chain connects TRBV24-1 to TRBJ2-3, with TRBD1 as a possible D gene (5 bases). This CDR3 has 12 residues. The ends were cut back, 3 bases at V and 10 bases at J, with 10 bases in the middle. Germline lookup yields CDR1 KGHDR and CDR2 SFDVKD. CDR3 bases: TGTGCCACCAGTGATCAGGGTGGGGCGCAGTATTTT. It codes for CATSDQGGAQYF.

This clonotype was seen ten or more times. The rearrangement links TRBV15 to TRBJ1-3; D gene unclear. The V end lost 0 bases, the J end lost 0 bases, and 9 bases lay between the germline ends. The CDR3 has 16 residues. Germline CDR1 LNHNV, CDR2 YYDKDF (reference sequence). CDR3 sequence (DNA): TGTGCCACCAGCAGAGAGAAGCAGTTCTCTGGAAACACCATATATTTT. It is translated as CATSREKQFSGNTIYF.

This clonotype was counted many times. The chain uses TRBV5-1 and TRBJ2-5; 8 positions agree with TRBD1. Germline V CDR1 and CDR2: SGHRS, YFSETQ. The CDR3 length is 14 residues. V dropped 4 bases and J dropped 3; count of bases not matched to a gene: 5. The CDR3: CASSGGQVEETQYF. In nucleotides, the CDR3 is TGCGCCAGCAGCGGGGGACAGGTGGAAGAGACCCAGTACTTC. The full variable domain, its missing parts supplied by reference TRBV5-1 and TRBJ2-5, is KAGVTQTPRYLIKTRGQQVTLSCSPISGHRSVSWYQQTPGQGLQFLFEYFSETQRNKGNFPGRFSGRQFSNSRSEMNVSTLELGDSALYLCASSGGQVEETQYFGPGTRLLVL.

This clonotype appeared a few times. This rearrangement joins TRBV21-1 to TRBJ2-4; the table calls TRBD1, which could not be checked here. TRBV21-1 is recorded as a pseudogene. The CDR3 has 17 residues. CDR3 sequence: CASSARDTALAKNIQYF. The CDR3 DNA reads as TGTGCCAGCAGCGCACGGGACACCGCGCTAGCCAAAAACATTCAGTACTTC.

This clonotype showed up many times. J is TRBJ1-1 and V is TRBV4-1, with D perhaps matching TRBD1 (6 bases). With 4 bases removed from V and 3 bases from J, the gap between germline ends came to 18 bases. Germline CDR1 and CDR2: MGHRA and YSYEKL. This CDR3 region has 16 residues. CDR3 nucleotide sequence: TGCGCCAGCAGCCCACCATCGGGGGGCAGGTACACTGAAGCTTTCTTT. Translation gives CASSPPSGGRYTEAFF.

This clonotype was seen a few times. This CDR3 reads CSVNPGHSNTEAFF. The CDR3 DNA reads as TGCAGCGTTAACCCGGGACACTCGAACACTGAAGCTTTCTTT. The V call is TRBV29-1, the J call TRBJ1-1; perhaps TRBD1 as D (6 bases). In germline, CDR1 is SQVTM, CDR2 ANQGSEA. This CDR3 region has 14 residues. V was shortened by 5 bases and J by 1 base, with 14 bases between the two germline ends.

This clonotype has a count of ten or more. This chain joins TRBV3-1 and TRBJ2-1, with D perhaps assigned TRBD1 or TRBD2 (6 bases each). Trimming pared 8 bases from V and 7 bases from J, leaving 18 bases between. This CDR3 contains 14 residues. Per the germline V gene, CDR1 is LGHDT and CDR2 is YNNKEL (reference sequence). As DNA, the CDR3 is TGTGCCAGCGGAATTAGGGGGGCCGGGAATGAGCAGTTCTTC. This gives the protein CASGIRGAGNEQFF.

This clonotype has at least ten counts. The CDR3 sequence is CASNRNGAVRLDTQYF. The CDR3 DNA sequence: TGTGCCAGCAATAGGAATGGGGCCGTTAGGTTGGATACGCAGTATTTT. The rearrangement uses TRBV7-8 and TRBJ2-3; a possible D gene is TRBD1 (5 bases). The CDR3 extends over 16 amino acids. Germline V gene data show CDR1 as SGHVS and CDR2 as FQNEAQ. V lost 7 bases, J lost 6 bases, and 23 bases lay in between.

This clonotype was detected many times. V and J are TRBV10-3 and TRBJ2-5; D is unresolved. V was pared by 0 bases and J by 9 bases, with 8 bases between. The CDR3 loop spans 12 amino acids. Looked up from germline, CDR1 is ENHRY and CDR2 is SYGVKD. The CDR3, as DNA: TGTGCCATCAGTGAGTCGCCGAAAGCCCAGTACTTC. This codes for CAISESPKAQYF.

This clonotype appeared many times. The rearrangement joins TRBV15 to TRBJ1-2, with 7 bases aligning to TRBD1. Germline CDR1 reads LNHNV; CDR2 reads YYDKDF (reference sequence). The CDR3 is 13 amino acids. Losses at the gene ends were 5 bases for V and 3 bases for J; bases not matched to a gene: 3. CDR3 loop: CATSRQGDYGYTF. The CDR3 DNA reads TGTGCCACCAGCCGACAGGGAGACTATGGCTACACCTTC.

In this sample, this clonotype turned up a few times. J is TRBJ2-6 and V is TRBV2; D perhaps matches TRBD2 (5 bases). Germline CDR1 SNHLY, CDR2 FYNNEI. V lost 6 bases and J 4 bases, leaving 19 bases between the germline ends. The CDR3 sequence is 17 residues long. The CDR3: CASSRERLLAGANVLTF. The DNA for the CDR3 is TGTGCCAGCAGCCGGGAACGTCTGCTCGCGGGGGCCAACGTCCTGACTTTC.

This clonotype was detected only a few times. The chain carries TRBV6-5 and TRBJ2-1; 9 bases are shared with TRBD1. The CDR3 is 14 amino acids. V lost 4 bases, J lost 10 bases, and 8 bases stayed unmatched. Germline values: CDR1 MNHEY, CDR2 SVGAGI. The DNA for the CDR3 is TGTGCCAGCAGTTCGGGACAGGGTTTCTACGAGCAGTTCTTC. Its protein is CASSSGQGFYEQFF.

V and J are TRBV19 and TRBJ1-1, with 8 bases lining up with TRBD1. The CDR3 is made up of 15 amino acids. Germline V gene lookup returns CDR1 LNHDA and CDR2 SQIVND (reference sequence). V dropped 6 bases and J dropped 3; count of bases not matched to a gene: 9. CDR3 amino acids: CASRAVQGAYTEAFF. The CDR3 DNA reads as TGTGCCAGTAGGGCTGTTCAGGGGGCATACACTGAAGCTTTCTTT.

The V call is TRBV7-6, the J call TRBJ2-1; maybe TRBD2 (5 bases). The germline V and J ends were trimmed by 1 base and 3 bases, with 13 bases remaining between them. CDR1 and CDR2 (germline): SGHVS, FNYEAQ. The CDR3 runs to 16 residues. The CDR3 reads CASSLGASSGYNEQFF. The CDR3 bases are TGTGCCAGCAGCTTAGGTGCTAGCTCAGGCTACAATGAGCAGTTCTTC.